The rows below give T cell receptor beta chains drawn from one sample of a study of blood T cell repertoires in COVID-19. Repertoires were generated with immunoSEQ multiplex PCR, while TCRdb's copy carries only in-frame clones and drops some. The sample yields fewer than 90,000 clones, roughly 96% seen once. Sequenced material: peripheral blood. These receptors all stem from a human donor with active COVID-19. The donor label of this sample is uncertain. Both conserved end residues are part of each CDR3. Each record gives: clone size, D gene, J gene, V gene, CDR3 DNA, CDR3 protein. A D gene is named only where the DNA matches it firmly. Size values are once, few and many counts, or a class for expanded clones, and some rows have none.

>-|-|TRBJ2-1|TRBV3-1/TRBV3-2
TGTGCCAGCGGAAGCGGGTCCTACTACAATGAGCAGTTCTTC
CASGSGSYYNEQFF
>few|-|TRBJ1-5|TRBV6-1
TGTGCCAGCAGTGAGGTTAGCGGCAATCAGCCCCAGCATTTT
CASSEVSGNQPQHF
>-|-|TRBJ1-2|TRBV4-3
TGCGCCAGCAGCCAAGATTCCTATTATGGCTACACCTTC
CASSQDSYYGYTF
>-|-|TRBJ2-4|TRBV6-5
TGTGCCAGCGCGTCGGCGGTTACAGCCAAAAACATTCAGTACTTC
CASASAVTAKNIQYF
>-|-|TRBJ1-3|TRBV19
TGTGCCAGTAGTATTCCCGGAGTGCGGATCTCTGGAAACACCATATATTTT
CASSIPGVRISGNTIYF
>once|TRBD1|TRBJ2-1|TRBV29-1
TGCAGCGTTGGGGACAGGGTCTACAATGAGCAGTTCTTC
CSVGDRVYNEQFF
>-|-|TRBJ2-3|TRBV3-1/TRBV3-2
TGTGCCAGCAGCCCAACTGGAGCGGCCACAGATACGCAGTATTTT
CASSPTGAATDTQYF
>-|-|TRBJ1-1|TRBV11-3
TGTGCCAGCAGCTCCGGGACAAGGAACACTGAAGCTTTCTTT
CASSSGTRNTEAFF
>-|TRBD2|TRBJ2-6|TRBV27
TGTGCCAGCAGGGCGACTAGCGGGAGGGCCTTTGGGGCCAACGTCCTGACTTTC
CASRATSGRAFGANVLTF
>-|-|TRBJ2-6|TRBV21-1
TGTGCCAGCACCAATCCGGACAACAGGTCTTACTCTGGGGCCAACGTCCTGACTTTC
CASTNPDNRSYSGANVLTF
>-|TRBD1|TRBJ2-7|TRBV28
TGTGCCAGCAGGCAGGACAGGGATCGGGAGCAGTACTTC
CASRQDRDREQYF
>-|-|TRBJ1-1|TRBV9
TGTGCCAGCAGCGTAGCTGCCGGTAAGAACACTGAAGCTTTCTTT
CASSVAAGKNTEAFF
>-|TRBD2|TRBJ2-1|TRBV7-8
TGTGCCAGCAGCTTAGCTGGTTCTAGCGGGAGTCAGAATGAGCAGTTCTTC
CASSLAGSSGSQNEQFF
>-|-|TRBJ1-2|TRBV11-3
TGTGCCAGCAGCCAGAGCAAAGGACAGCCCTATGGCTACACCTTC
CASSQSKGQPYGYTF
>-|TRBD2|TRBJ2-3|TRBV11-2
TGTGCCAGCAGCCGTAGCGGGGGGGCGGTTAGCACAGATACGCAGTATTTT
CASSRSGGAVSTDTQYF
>-|-|TRBJ2-1|TRBV4-3
TGCGCCAGCAGCCAAGATCATGCAGGGCGAGGCAATGAGCAGTTCTTC
CASSQDHAGRGNEQFF
>-|-|TRBJ2-5|TRBV6-5
TGTGCCAGCAGACCCGGGACAACTGAGACCCAGTACTTC
CASRPGTTETQYF
>-|-|TRBJ1-6|TRBV4-3
TGCGCCAGCAGCCAGGGCAGCTCCTATAATTCACCCCTCCACTTT
CASSQGSSYNSPLHF
>-|-|TRBJ2-5|TRBV4-1
TGCGCCAGCAGCCTCCGATCCGGGATACCAGCCGAAGAGACCCAGTACTTC
CASSLRSGIPAEETQYF
>-|TRBD1|TRBJ2-3|TRBV6-6
TGTGCCAGCAGGCGAATTGGACAGGCCTTAGGCACAGATACGCAGTATTTT
CASRRIGQALGTDTQYF
>once|TRBD1|TRBJ1-4|TRBV19
TGTGCCACAGGGGGCCGGGTAGGAAAACTGTTTTTT
CATGGRVGKLFF
>-|TRBD2|TRBJ2-3|TRBV2
TGTGCCAGCAGTCGAGGGACCGGGACTAGCGGGGGCCTCCAGTATTTT
CASSRGTGTSGGLQYF
>-|TRBD2|TRBJ2-2|TRBV5-4
TGTGCCAGCAGCTCAAGAGGGACTACTTTGGCCGGGGAGCTGTTTTTT
CASSSRGTTLAGELFF
>-|TRBD2|TRBJ2-3|TRBV19
TGTGCCAGTAGTATCCTGACTAGCGGGGCCACAGATACGCAGTATTTT
CASSILTSGATDTQYF
>-|-|TRBJ1-5|TRBV11-2
TGTGCCAGCAGCTTAGACAGGGGAAGCAATCAGCCCCAGCATTTT
CASSLDRGSNQPQHF
>-|TRBD1|TRBJ2-7|TRBV3-1/TRBV3-2
TGTGCCAGCAGCCAATTTCCGGGACAGGGGGCTTTCGAGCAGTACTTC
CASSQFPGQGAFEQYF
>-|-|TRBJ2-5|TRBV5-1
TGCGCCAGCAGCTTGCGGCTAGGAGAGACCCAGTACTTC
CASSLRLGETQYF
>-|TRBD1|TRBJ1-1|TRBV4-1
TGCGCCAGCAGCCTCCGACAGGGTGAAACTGAAGCTTTCTTT
CASSLRQGETEAFF
>-|TRBD2|TRBJ2-3|TRBV3-1/TRBV3-2
TGTGCCAGCAGCGTCCTAGCGGGGCGAGGGGATACGCAGTATTTT
CASSVLAGRGDTQYF
>-|TRBD1|TRBJ1-2|TRBV15
TGTGCCACCAGCAGAGATCTTGTGGTGGACAGGGTCAGTGGCTACACCTTC
CATSRDLVVDRVSGYTF
>-|-|TRBJ2-5|TRBV13
TGTGCCAGCAGCTTTGCGGGCGGGGATTGGACCCAGTACTTC
CASSFAGGDWTQYF
>once|-|TRBJ1-1|TRBV11-1
TGTGCCAGCAGCCAAATGAACACTGAAGCTTTCTTT
CASSQMNTEAFF
>-|-|TRBJ2-5|TRBV18
TGTGCCAGCTCACCACCCGCGGGTGACGGGGAGACCCAGTACTTC
CASSPPAGDGETQYF